The rows below give T cell receptor beta chains drawn from one sample of a study of cytomegalovirus exposure and HLA in healthy donors. Some clones are missing from TCRdb's copy, which holds only in-frame ones; the method was immunoSEQ multiplex PCR. This sample yields roughly 290,000 clones, of which 80% are seen a single time; about 0.3% belongs to the top ten. The sample taken for sequencing was PBMCs. The origin of the receptors is a girl aged 2-9 years in good health and CMV-seronegative. Each CDR3 is given with its conserved first and last residue. The D gene is left open where the match is weak. Expanded clones are given a class, and other clones once, few, many or no size at all.

>TRBV6-1|.|TRBJ2-7|.
TGTGCCAGCTCGACGGGCTACGAGCAGTACTTC
CASSTGYEQYF
>TRBV7-2|.|TRBJ2-7|.
TGTGCCAGCAGCGATCCGGGACTTGGAAAATACGAGCAGTACTTC
CASSDPGLGKYEQYF
>TRBV4-1|TRBD2|TRBJ2-1|.
TGCGCCAGCAGACCCGGACTAGCGGGGGGCTCCTACAATGAGCAGTTCTTC
CASRPGLAGGSYNEQFF
>TRBV5-1|TRBD2|TRBJ2-7|.
TGCGCCAGCAGCTTGAGCGGGGGTAGCTCCTACGAGCAGTACTTC
CASSLSGGSSYEQYF
>TRBV6-5|TRBD1|TRBJ1-3|.
TGTGCCAGCAGTTCACCGGGACAGGGTACTGGAAACACCATATATTTT
CASSSPGQGTGNTIYF
>TRBV7-9|TRBD1|TRBJ1-6|.
TGTGCCAGCAGCTTTACAGGGGGAGACTCACCCCTCCACTTT
CASSFTGGDSPLHF
>TRBV28|TRBD1|TRBJ1-1|.
TGTGCCAGCAGGACGGGACAGGGTGAGTGGACTGAAGCTTTCTTT
CASRTGQGEWTEAFF
>TRBV27|.|TRBJ1-5|few
TGTGCCAGCAGTTTGAGGGGACATTCCGGTCAGCCCCAGCATTTT
CASSLRGHSGQPQHF
>TRBV4-2|.|TRBJ1-2|.
TGTGCCAGCAGCCAAGCAATGCCGGAGTTCTATGGCTACACCTTC
CASSQAMPEFYGYTF
>TRBV21-1|.|TRBJ2-1|.
TGTGCCAGCAGCAAAGACAGGGGGATCTCCTACAATGAGCAGTTCTTC
CASSKDRGISYNEQFF
>TRBV2|.|TRBJ2-6|.
TGTGCCAGCAGTGCTTCTGGGGCCAACGTCCTGACTTTC
CASSASGANVLTF
>TRBV2|TRBD2|TRBJ2-1|.
TGTGCCAGCAGTGCCGGGACTAGCGGGTACAATGAGCAGTTCTTC
CASSAGTSGYNEQFF
>TRBV7-3|.|TRBJ2-5|.
TGTGCCAGCAGCCCTGGGGGGATGGAACAAGAGACCCAGTACTTC
CASSPGGMEQETQYF
>TRBV4-1|.|TRBJ2-7|once
TGCGCCAGCAGCCAAGTCAAGGGGGATCCCTACGAGCAGTACTTC
CASSQVKGDPYEQYF
>TRBV7-2|.|TRBJ1-1|few
TGTGCCAGCAGCTTACGCGGGGCTCCGGATCTGGGTGCTGAAGCTTTCTTT
CASSLRGAPDLGAEAFF
>TRBV19|TRBD2|TRBJ2-7|.
TGTGCCAGTAGTGCCAGCCTAGCGGGGGGCTACGAGCAGTACTTC
CASSASLAGGYEQYF
>TRBV7-3|TRBD2|TRBJ2-1|.
TGTGCCAGCAGCCGGGGGGGCACTAGCGGGGATACTGAGCAGTTCTTC
CASSRGGTSGDTEQFF
>TRBV28|.|TRBJ2-2|.
TGTGCCAGCAGGTCCGGACTATACGTCACCGGGGAGCTGTTTTTT
CASRSGLYVTGELFF
>TRBV23-1|TRBD1|TRBJ2-7|.
TGCGCCAGCAGGGGCAGGGGGCGTCACTCCTACGAGCAGTACTTC
CASRGRGRHSYEQYF
>TRBV5-5|.|TRBJ1-2|few
TGTGCCAGCAGCCCGAGGGTTGGCTATGGCTACACCTTC
CASSPRVGYGYTF
>TRBV27|.|TRBJ1-5|.
TGTGCCAGCAGTTTATATCCGGGGGATCAGCCCCAGCATTTT
CASSLYPGDQPQHF
>TRBV12-5|TRBD1|TRBJ1-2|.
TGTGCTAGTGGTTTGGTACTTCGGGACAGTATCACTAACTATGGCTACACCTTC
CASGLVLRDSITNYGYTF
>TRBV30|.|TRBJ1-6|few
TGTGCCTGGAGTCTTTTTGAGTCACCCCTCCACTTT
CAWSLFESPLHF
>TRBV5-1|TRBD2|TRBJ2-7|.
TGCGCCAGCAGCCCACCGGGACTAGCGGGTTCCTACGAGCAGTACTTC
CASSPPGLAGSYEQYF
>TRBV5-4|TRBD1|TRBJ2-3|.
TGTGCCAGCAGCCCCGCTTACAGGGGATTGTTGCAGTATTTT
CASSPAYRGLLQYF